The present T cell receptor (beta chain) was sequenced within a study of T-cell reconstitution after alpha-beta-depleted transplantation in children. This CDR3 has 13 residues. Germline lookup yields CDR1 MDHEN and CDR2 SYDVKM. Trimming cost V 7 bases and J 9 bases, with 19 bases left between them. Construction of the TCRbeta library involved unique molecular identifiers. Each CDR3 protein gets one entry after TCRdb re-called the PCR reads with MiXCR. Among approximately 47,000 distinct CDR3 sequences listed, 50% to 55% were seen once. The gene calls are TRBV28 and TRBJ2-7; D might be TRBD1 or TRBD2, each matching 5 bases. The source is a boy under three years old with SCID, due to receive a stem cell transplant. The material sequenced was peripheral blood, taken before TCRalphabeta/CD19-depleted stem cell transplant. The CDR3 coding sequence is TGTGCCAGCAATCCCCCGGATCGGGGCGGGCAGTACTTC. It is translated as CASNPPDRGGQYF.